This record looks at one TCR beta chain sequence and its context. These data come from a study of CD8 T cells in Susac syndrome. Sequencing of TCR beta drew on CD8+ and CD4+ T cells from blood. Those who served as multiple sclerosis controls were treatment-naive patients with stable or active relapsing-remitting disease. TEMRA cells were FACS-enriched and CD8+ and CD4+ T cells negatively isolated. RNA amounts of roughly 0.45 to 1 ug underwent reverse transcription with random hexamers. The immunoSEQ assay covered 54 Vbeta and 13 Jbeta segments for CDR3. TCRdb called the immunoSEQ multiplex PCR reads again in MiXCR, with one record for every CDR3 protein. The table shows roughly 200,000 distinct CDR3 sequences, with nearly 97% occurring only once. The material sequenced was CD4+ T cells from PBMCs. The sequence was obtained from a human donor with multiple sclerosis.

This CDR3 reads CASSMGGRNQPQHF. The CDR3 DNA reads TGTGCCAGTAGTATGGGAGGACGCAATCAGCCCCAGCATTTT. The J gene is TRBJ1-5, the V gene TRBV19; D is unclear. CDR1 and CDR2 (germline): LNHDA, SQIVND (reference sequence). The CDR3 is made up of 14 amino acids. Deletions cut 3 bases from V and 2 bases from J, with 8 bases between.